There are a few counts of the clone carrying this T cell receptor beta chain. What it binds is not known. The sample belongs to a study of T cells after yellow fever vaccination. Study outcomes and limitations: Peaking on day 5 versus 15, the secondary response was faster but weaker.

Germline values: CDR1 DFQATT, CDR2 SNEGSKA (reference sequence). V was pared by 3 bases and J by 4 bases, with 13 bases between. This CDR3 contains 14 residues. One entry per CDR3 protein results from TCRdb running MiXCR on the 5' RACE reads. Here the sample spans some 550,000 distinct CDR3 sequences, about 19% being singletons. The chain uses TRBV20-1 and TRBJ2-1; possibly TRBD2 for D (6 bases). The receptor was isolated from a man between 25 and 39 years old who received the YFV17D yellow fever vaccine. Material: PBMCs, obtained 15 days after the yellow fever booster vaccination. The CDR3 sequence: CSARVGGRYNEQFF. DNA of the CDR3: TGCAGTGCTAGGGTGGGAGGCAGGTACAATGAGCAGTTCTTC.